This T cell receptor (beta chain) was retrieved from a study of blood T cell repertoires in COVID-19. Here immunoSEQ multiplex PCR was the method, and the copy in TCRdb shows in-frame clones only, minus some. This repertoire shows a few hundred thousand clones, approximately 90% found once; its top ten account for approximately 1%. This CDR3 comprises 17 residues. The V gene's germline CDR1 is SEHNR and CDR2 FQNEAQ (reference sequence). Trimming removed 3 bases from V and 0 bases from J, with 15 bases in between. Recovery among Cohort 3 donors was established by two negative PCRs, clearance, or symptom resolution.

This sequence originates from a man aged 18 to 30 who had recovered from COVID-19. The gene calls are TRBV7-9 and TRBJ2-4, with D perhaps TRBD2 (6 bases). The sequencing input was PBMCs or T cells enriched from blood (not recorded which). DNA of the CDR3: TGTGCCAGCAGCTTGGGACTGGACAAGGGAGCCAAAAACATTCAGTACTTC. The encoded protein is CASSLGLDKGAKNIQYF.